This entry lists 21 T cell receptor beta chains sequenced from one sample in a study of blood T cells in healthy people across ages. Next came a second PCR, run for about 6 to 11 cycles, which used a sample-barcoded 5' primer along with a J-beta primer mix. TCRdb reanalysed the 5' RACE reads using MiXCR and keeps one entry per CDR3 protein. The sample consists of some 670,000 distinct CDR3 sequences, about 50% of them appearing once. The sample comprised blood. Receptor source: an elderly woman in good health.

This clonotype was observed a handful of times. The rearrangement links TRBV20-1 to TRBJ1-2; 10 nucleotides match TRBD1. The ends lost 1 base at V and 4 bases at J; junction bases unmatched: 12. Germline V gives CDR1 DFQATT, CDR2 SNEGSKA (reference sequence). The CDR3 runs to 17 residues. The CDR3 DNA follows: TGCAGTGCTAGAGGACTACCTGGGACAGGGGATGGCTATGGCTACACCTTC. It translates to CSARGLPGTGDGYGYTF.

This clonotype was picked up many times. The J gene is TRBJ2-7, the V gene TRBV20-1; D perhaps matches TRBD1 (6 bases). V was shortened by 3 bases and J by 6 bases, with 15 bases between the two germline ends. Germline V gives CDR1 DFQATT, CDR2 SNEGSKA (reference sequence). This CDR3 has 13 amino acids. CDR3 in amino acids: CSASVLVGGEQYF. In DNA, the CDR3 is TGCAGTGCTAGTGTTCTAGTAGGGGGCGAGCAGTACTTC.

This clonotype was recorded once. This chain joins TRBV28 and TRBJ1-4, with D possibly being TRBD1 (5 bases). The V end lost 5 bases, the J end lost 7 bases, and 14 bases lay between the germline ends. The germline V gene has CDR1 MDHEN and CDR2 SYDVKM. CDR3 length equals 14 residues. CDR3 amino acids: CASSVPRDGEKLFF. The CDR3 DNA follows: TGTGCCAGCAGTGTACCCAGGGACGGTGAAAAACTGTTTTTT.

The genes are TRBV12-3 or TRBV12-4 and TRBJ2-7; D tentatively reads TRBD1 or TRBD2 (5 bases each). The last part of the DNA fits TRBJ2-5 better; the J call may be wrong. This CDR3 comprises 13 residues. In DNA form, the CDR3 reads TGTGCCAGCAGACTATTGGGGGAAGAGACCCAGTACTTC. Its protein product is CASRLLGEETQYF.

There are a few counts of this clonotype. A much larger clone differs from this one at a single base, so this may be a read error. The chain links TRBV20-1 to TRBJ2-4, with 7 bases aligning to TRBD1. The V gene end was trimmed by 8 bases and the J gene end by 6 bases; junction bases not matched to a gene: 10. This CDR3 comprises 13 residues. Germline loops: CDR1 DFQATT, CDR2 SNEGSKA (reference sequence). CDR3 nucleotides: TGCAGTCGGGAACAGGGGTCTCCAAACATTCAGTACTTC. It encodes CSREQGSPNIQYF.

This chain connects TRBV6-6 to TRBJ2-5, with 7 nucleotides matching TRBD2. With 6 bases clipped from V and 1 base from J, the junction kept 11 bases outside the gene matches. The germline V gene has CDR1 MNHNY and CDR2 SVGAGI (reference sequence). The CDR3 runs 16 residues. The CDR3 here is CASRTYTGLTQETQYF. In DNA form, the CDR3 reads TGTGCCAGCAGAACTTATACGGGACTAACCCAAGAGACCCAGTACTTC.

V usage is TRBV20-1 and J usage is TRBJ2-1, with 11 bases that match TRBD2. V trimming: 0 bases; J trimming: 8 bases; junction bases outside the gene matches: 9. From germline, CDR1 is DFQATT and CDR2 SNEGSKA (reference sequence). The CDR3 is 16 residues long. The CDR3 nucleotides read TGCAGTGCTAGAGATCTTACTAGCGGGAGTCGAGATGAGCAGTTCTTC. This gives the protein CSARDLTSGSRDEQFF.

This clonotype has at least ten counts. The genes are TRBV4-2 and TRBJ2-7, with D unresolved. The germline V gene encodes CDR1 LGHNA and CDR2 YNFKEQ. This CDR3 contains 16 residues. The ends were cut back, 1 base at V and 3 bases at J, with 16 bases in the middle. CDR3 amino acids: CASSQADPPAVYEQYF. The CDR3 DNA follows: TGTGCCAGCAGCCAAGCTGACCCTCCAGCAGTCTACGAGCAGTACTTC.

J is TRBJ2-2 and V is TRBV7-2; TRBD1 is a possible D gene (5 bases). Looked up from germline, CDR1 is SGHTA and CDR2 is FQGNSA. The CDR3 loop spans 17 amino acids. V was cut by 0 bases and J by 8 bases, with 19 bases left in between. CDR3 in DNA: TGTGCCAGCAGCTTAGCCCCAGGGATTTTCGACAAAGGGGAGCTGTTTTTT. It specifies CASSLAPGIFDKGELFF.

Concerning this clonotype itself: One base away lies a much larger clone, so this may be a sequencing read error. V is TRBV18 and J is TRBJ2-1, with TRBD1 matching over 7 bases. This CDR3 has 13 residues. Germline loops: CDR1 KGHSH, CDR2 LQKENI. CDR3 sequence reads: CTSSRSTGDEQFF. The CDR3 bases are TGTACCAGCTCACGATCTACAGGGGATGAGCAGTTCTTC.

The J gene is TRBJ2-1, the V gene TRBV2; D is unclear. Looked up from germline, CDR1 is SNHLY and CDR2 is FYNNEI. The CDR3 has 12 amino acids. V was shortened by 7 bases and J by 6 bases, with 10 bases between the two germline ends. CDR3 nucleotides: TGTGCCAGCACCCGGACGGTCAATGAGCAGTTCTTC. Protein sequence: CASTRTVNEQFF.

This clonotype was picked up a small number of times. CDR3 amino acids: CASSVMTGLNTGELFF. The CDR3 DNA reads TGTGCCAGCAGCGTAATGACCGGGTTGAACACCGGGGAGCTGTTTTTT. V and J are TRBV9 and TRBJ2-2; D unresolved. Trimming took 1 base from V and 1 from J, leaving 11 bases between them. The CDR3 consists of 16 residues. The germline V gene has CDR1 SGDLS and CDR2 YYNGEE. Using reference TRBV9 and TRBJ2-2 for the parts outside the CDR3, the full variable domain is DSGVTQTPKHLITATGQRVTLRCSPRSGDLSVYWYQQSLDQGLQFLIQYYNGEERAKGNILERFSAQQFPDLHSELNLSSLELGDSALYFCASSVMTGLNTGELFFGEGSRLTVL.

Note on this clonotype: A read error may account for a junction end that differs from germline. This chain connects TRBV7-9 to TRBJ2-1; 11 bases line up with TRBD2. Germline CDR1 is SEHNR and CDR2 is FQNEAQ (reference sequence). The CDR3 length is 16 residues. For the CDR3, the DNA is TGTGTCAGCAGCTTTCCGGGACTAGCGGAATCCAATGAGCAGTTCTTC. Translating gives CVSSFPGLAESNEQFF.

The V call is TRBV6-5, the J call TRBJ2-1, with TRBD1 identical over 11 bases. Germline CDR1 MNHEY, CDR2 SVGAGI. The length of the CDR3 is 16 residues. Unmatched junction bases numbered 8, after V lost 2 bases and J lost 8 bases. The CDR3 is CASSYGGQGAKYEQFF. The CDR3, as DNA: TGTGCCAGCAGTTACGGAGGACAGGGGGCTAAATATGAGCAGTTCTTC.

V is TRBV6-1 and J is TRBJ2-3, with D maybe TRBD2 (5 bases). Trimming removed 3 bases from V and 0 bases from J, with 13 bases in between. This CDR3 is built from 16 residues. From germline, CDR1 is MNHNS and CDR2 SASEGT. In nucleotides, the CDR3 is TGTGCCAGCAGTGAGAACCCCCGGGGAAGCACAGATACGCAGTATTTT. This gives the protein CASSENPRGSTDTQYF.

Comment on this clonotype: The junction and the germline gene differ at one end; a read error may be behind it. This chain uses TRBV29-1 with TRBJ2-3, with 11 bases that match TRBD2. Germline CDR1 SQVTM, CDR2 ANQGSEA. CDR3 length: 14 residues. CDR3: CSVSLAGASGTQCF. The CDR3, as DNA: TGCAGCGTTTCACTAGCGGGGGCGTCAGGTACACAGTGTTTT.

This clonotype was counted at least ten times. The J gene is TRBJ2-3, the V gene TRBV7-6; the match to TRBD1 covers 11 bases. CDR3 length: 16 amino acids. J gave up 8 bases and V 1 base, and 8 bases lay outside the gene matches. Germline CDR1 SGHVS, CDR2 FNYEAQ. The CDR3 DNA follows: TGTGCCAGCAGCTTAGGCCCGGGACAGGGGGGTGGTACGCAGTATTTT. The encoded protein is CASSLGPGQGGGTQYF.

This clonotype was picked up a small number of times. The chain links TRBV5-1 to TRBJ2-1, with D perhaps TRBD2 (6 bases). Between the trimmed V and J ends, which lost 4 bases and 5 bases, there was a span of 16 bases. The germline CDR1 and CDR2 sequences are SGHRS and YFSETQ. This CDR3 spans 15 amino acids. The CDR3 loop is CASSQLLADHNEQFF. The CDR3 nucleotides read TGCGCCAGCAGCCAACTCTTAGCGGATCACAATGAGCAGTTCTTC.

For this clonotype: It may be a read error: a sequence one base away is much more abundant. DNA for the CDR3: TGTGCCAGCACCCGTTCTCTAGCGGGCGAGCAGTACTTC. This translates into CASTRSLAGEQYF. The rearrangement uses TRBV11-2 and TRBJ2-7; 8 nucleotides agree with TRBD2. The junction had 8 bases not matched to a gene; V was cut back by 7 bases and J by 6 bases. The CDR3 spans 13 residues. CDR1 is SGHAT, CDR2 FQNNGV, per germline. The entire variable domain, with the rest obtained from reference TRBV11-2 and TRBJ2-7, is as follows: EAGVAQSPRYKIIEKRQSVAFWCNPISGHATLYWYQQILGQGPKLLIQFQNNGVVDDSQLPKDRFSAERLKGVDSTLKIQPAKLEDSAVYLCASTRSLAGEQYFGPGTRLTVT.

The table lists this clonotype with many counts. The chain joins TRBV28 to TRBJ1-1; 7 bases are a match to TRBD1. There are 16 residues in the CDR3. Germline assignment: CDR1 MDHEN and CDR2 SYDVKM. Trimming took 3 bases from V and 1 from J; bases not matched to a gene: 8. DNA of the CDR3: TGTGCCAGCAGTTTCTCGACAGGGATTGAGAACACTGAAGCTTTCTTT. Encoded protein: CASSFSTGIENTEAFF.

This clonotype came up many times. The V and J genes are TRBV3-1 and TRBJ1-1; maybe TRBD1 (5 bases). Trimming removed 7 bases from V and 4 bases from J, with 16 bases in between. Germline loops: CDR1 LGHDT, CDR2 YNNKEL (reference sequence). The CDR3 runs to 14 residues. The CDR3 here is CASTPGRAGTEAFF. The DNA of the CDR3 is TGTGCCAGCACCCCCGGCAGGGCAGGCACTGAAGCTTTCTTT.